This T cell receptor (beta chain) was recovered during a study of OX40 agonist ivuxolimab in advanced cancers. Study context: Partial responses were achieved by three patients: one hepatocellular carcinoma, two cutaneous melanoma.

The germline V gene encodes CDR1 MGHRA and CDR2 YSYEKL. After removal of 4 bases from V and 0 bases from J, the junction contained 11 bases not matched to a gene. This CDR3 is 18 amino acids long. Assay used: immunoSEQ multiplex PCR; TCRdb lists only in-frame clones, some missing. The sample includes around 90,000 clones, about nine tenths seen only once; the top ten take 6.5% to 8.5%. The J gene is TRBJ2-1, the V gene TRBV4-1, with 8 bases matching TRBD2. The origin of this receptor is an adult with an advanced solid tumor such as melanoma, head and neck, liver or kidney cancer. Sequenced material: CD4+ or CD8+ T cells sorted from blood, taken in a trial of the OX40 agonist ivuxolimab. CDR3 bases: TGCGCCAGCAGCCTCCGGACTAGCCCTTCCCTCTCCTACAATGAGCAGTTCTTC. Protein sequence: CASSLRTSPSLSYNEQFF.